This is a list of T cell receptor beta chains from one sample in a study of blood T cells in healthy people across ages. MiXCR, run by TCRdb on the 5' RACE reads, gives a single entry per CDR3 protein. Altogether about 900,000 distinct CDR3 sequences are present, roughly 43% being singletons, with the ten largest covering over 10%. What was sequenced was blood. The origin of the receptors is a man younger than 40 in good health. The CDR3 runs from the conserved cysteine through the conserved F or W. Each record gives: D gene, CDR3 length, V gene, clone size, J gene, CDR3 protein. A D gene is named only where the DNA matches it firmly. Size is stated for part of the rows, as once, few or many counts, or as a class when the clone is expanded.

D gene: TRBD2
CDR3 length: 14
V gene: TRBV12-3/TRBV12-4
clone size: few
J gene: TRBJ2-5
CDR3 protein: CASSSGGSQETQYF

D gene: TRBD2
CDR3 length: 14
V gene: TRBV5-1
clone size: few
J gene: TRBJ2-3
CDR3 protein: CASSGAGPSDTQYF

D gene: TRBD1
CDR3 length: 16
V gene: TRBV10-3
clone size: .
J gene: TRBJ1-3
CDR3 protein: CAISESGQHSGNTIYF

D gene: .
CDR3 length: 15
V gene: TRBV7-2
clone size: once
J gene: TRBJ2-7
CDR3 protein: CASSLEMGLGNEQYF

D gene: .
CDR3 length: 17
V gene: TRBV4-2
clone size: few
J gene: TRBJ2-1
CDR3 protein: CASSQGGVAASYNEQFF

D gene: .
CDR3 length: 13
V gene: TRBV12-3/TRBV12-4
clone size: few
J gene: TRBJ1-2
CDR3 protein: CASSPNQAYGYTF

D gene: TRBD2
CDR3 length: 16
V gene: TRBV12-3/TRBV12-4
clone size: many
J gene: TRBJ2-1
CDR3 protein: CASSPGTSGSYNEQFF

D gene: TRBD1
CDR3 length: 18
V gene: TRBV4-2
clone size: .
J gene: TRBJ2-3
CDR3 protein: CASSHGSPGGTGVDTQYF

D gene: TRBD1
CDR3 length: 13
V gene: TRBV28
clone size: few
J gene: TRBJ1-2
CDR3 protein: CASSRDRGYGYTF

D gene: TRBD1
CDR3 length: 13
V gene: TRBV20-1
clone size: once
J gene: TRBJ2-2
CDR3 protein: CSGRGQSTGELFF

D gene: TRBD1
CDR3 length: 15
V gene: TRBV4-1
clone size: .
J gene: TRBJ1-2
CDR3 protein: CASSQGTGFIYGYTF

D gene: .
CDR3 length: 16
V gene: TRBV13
clone size: few
J gene: TRBJ2-7
CDR3 protein: CASSPPVLSGSSEQYF

D gene: .
CDR3 length: 14
V gene: TRBV28
clone size: .
J gene: TRBJ2-7
CDR3 protein: CASSAGTQIYEQYF

D gene: .
CDR3 length: 13
V gene: TRBV13
clone size: .
J gene: TRBJ2-3
CDR3 protein: CASSLGDSPTQYF

D gene: .
CDR3 length: 14
V gene: TRBV6-1
clone size: .
J gene: TRBJ1-5
CDR3 protein: CASSERQGGQPQHF

D gene: TRBD2
CDR3 length: 16
V gene: TRBV5-4
clone size: .
J gene: TRBJ2-3
CDR3 protein: CASSWKLAGVTDTQYF

D gene: .
CDR3 length: 15
V gene: TRBV6-5
clone size: .
J gene: TRBJ2-1
CDR3 protein: CASSLQGDSYNEQFF

D gene: TRBD1
CDR3 length: 16
V gene: TRBV4-1
clone size: .
J gene: TRBJ1-1
CDR3 protein: CASSPTEGQGGTEASF

D gene: .
CDR3 length: 15
V gene: TRBV2
clone size: .
J gene: TRBJ2-3
CDR3 protein: CASSTRTHSLDTQYF

D gene: .
CDR3 length: 13
V gene: TRBV3-1
clone size: .
J gene: TRBJ1-2
CDR3 protein: CASRGDGLFGYTF

D gene: TRBD2
CDR3 length: 14
V gene: TRBV12-3/TRBV12-4
clone size: .
J gene: TRBJ2-7
CDR3 protein: CASSGVGGGYEQYF

D gene: TRBD1
CDR3 length: 15
V gene: TRBV7-2
clone size: .
J gene: TRBJ2-7
CDR3 protein: CASNPTGTGFYEQYF

D gene: TRBD2
CDR3 length: 14
V gene: TRBV2
clone size: .
J gene: TRBJ2-3
CDR3 protein: CASMASGVADTQYF

D gene: TRBD1
CDR3 length: 15
V gene: TRBV7-9
clone size: .
J gene: TRBJ2-7
CDR3 protein: CASSFRDRSSYEQYF

D gene: .
CDR3 length: 11
V gene: TRBV28
clone size: few
J gene: TRBJ2-7
CDR3 protein: CASTTLYEQYF

D gene: TRBD1
CDR3 length: 14
V gene: TRBV7-2
clone size: .
J gene: TRBJ1-2
CDR3 protein: CASSSTTGVRGYTF

D gene: .
CDR3 length: 14
V gene: TRBV7-9
clone size: once
J gene: TRBJ2-5
CDR3 protein: CASSYVAIQETQYF

D gene: .
CDR3 length: 14
V gene: TRBV3-1
clone size: .
J gene: TRBJ2-3
CDR3 protein: CASGDGGLSDTQYF

D gene: .
CDR3 length: 13
V gene: TRBV24-1
clone size: few
J gene: TRBJ2-7
CDR3 protein: CATSDVDSYEQYF

D gene: .
CDR3 length: 15
V gene: TRBV18
clone size: few
J gene: TRBJ2-3
CDR3 protein: CASSPIKESTDTQYF

D gene: .
CDR3 length: 14
V gene: TRBV5-1
clone size: few
J gene: TRBJ1-1
CDR3 protein: CASSLQPPGQEAFF

D gene: TRBD1
CDR3 length: 16
V gene: TRBV28
clone size: .
J gene: TRBJ2-3
CDR3 protein: CASSTYRGRVTDTQYF

D gene: .
CDR3 length: 13
V gene: TRBV12-3/TRBV12-4
clone size: .
J gene: TRBJ1-4
CDR3 protein: CASIGTTNEKLFF

D gene: .
CDR3 length: 14
V gene: TRBV6-6
clone size: .
J gene: .
CDR3 protein: CASTKPGQSYEQYF

D gene: .
CDR3 length: 14
V gene: TRBV20-1
clone size: few
J gene: TRBJ1-1
CDR3 protein: CSARRQGMTTEAFF

D gene: .
CDR3 length: 15
V gene: TRBV3-1
clone size: .
J gene: TRBJ2-3
CDR3 protein: CASSQEGARGDTQYF

D gene: .
CDR3 length: 13
V gene: TRBV24-1
clone size: .
J gene: TRBJ1-1
CDR3 protein: CATTRTENTEVFF

D gene: TRBD2
CDR3 length: 15
V gene: TRBV7-2
clone size: many
J gene: TRBJ2-3
CDR3 protein: CASSLLAGGADTQYF

D gene: TRBD2
CDR3 length: 13
V gene: TRBV28
clone size: .
J gene: TRBJ2-5
CDR3 protein: CATQAGAQETQYF

D gene: .
CDR3 length: 15
V gene: TRBV7-3
clone size: .
J gene: TRBJ2-2
CDR3 protein: CASSPGTTGTGELFF

D gene: .
CDR3 length: 15
V gene: TRBV3-1
clone size: .
J gene: TRBJ2-7
CDR3 protein: CASSQDMQTDYEQYF

D gene: .
CDR3 length: 12
V gene: TRBV6-2/TRBV6-3
clone size: .
J gene: TRBJ2-2
CDR3 protein: CASRLVNGELFF

D gene: .
CDR3 length: 14
V gene: TRBV12-3/TRBV12-4
clone size: few
J gene: TRBJ1-6
CDR3 protein: CASRQSSYNSPLHF

D gene: TRBD1
CDR3 length: 14
V gene: TRBV4-1
clone size: few
J gene: TRBJ2-7
CDR3 protein: CASSSGTGKYEQYF

D gene: TRBD1
CDR3 length: 17
V gene: TRBV9
clone size: few
J gene: TRBJ1-2
CDR3 protein: CASSVATSGQDGYGYTF